These 2 T cell receptor beta chains share one sample of origin, sequenced in a study of blood T cell repertoires in COVID-19. The method was immunoSEQ multiplex PCR; TCRdb's version includes in-frame clones alone and lacks a portion of them. The sample yields some 330,000 clones, roughly 80% seen once. The sample consisted of PBMCs or T cells enriched from blood (not recorded which). These receptors were taken from a woman aged 45-60 years who had recovered from COVID-19.

The chain employs TRBV5-5 and TRBJ1-2, with no clear D. CDR3 length: 16 residues. The V gene's germline CDR1 is SGHKS and CDR2 YYEKEE (reference sequence). Trimming took off 5 bases at V and 5 bases at J, with 22 bases between the two ends. CDR3 sequence (DNA): TGTGCCAGCAGGGAGGGAGGACTAAGTGGGGTATATGGCTACACCTTC. This codes for CASREGGLSGVYGYTF.

CDR3 amino acids: CASTPGTGRDTQYF. The CDR3 coding sequence is TGTGCCAGCACCCCCGGGACAGGGAGAGATACGCAGTATTTT. The rearrangement joins TRBV7-2 to TRBJ2-3; 9 bases map to TRBD1. The CDR3 loop spans 14 amino acids. V gave up 7 bases and J gave up 5 bases; unmatched junction bases: 7. Germline CDR1 is SGHTA and CDR2 is FQGNSA.